The 3 T cell receptor beta chains reported below all come from one sample, sequenced in a study of T cells in Graves' hyperthyroidism and ophthalmopathy. RNA transcripts were the template for amplifying TCR beta CDR3 regions. TCR CDR3 regions were first amplified by RT-PCR with HTBI primers. TCRdb re-derived calls from the multiplex PCR reads in MiXCR, one entry per CDR3 protein. The table has 490,000 or so distinct CDR3 sequences, about 20% seen once. The sequencing input was blood. The receptors come from a man aged 40-49 years with Graves' ophthalmopathy.

In this sample, this clonotype turned up a few times. The genes are TRBV28 and TRBJ2-1, with TRBD2 matching over 7 bases. V dropped 5 bases and J dropped 9; count of bases not matched to a gene: 7. CDR1 MDHEN and CDR2 SYDVKM come from the germline V gene. The CDR3 covers 13 residues. The CDR3 loop reads CASSQPAGLEQFF. CDR3 nucleotides: TGTGCCAGCAGTCAACCAGCGGGACTTGAGCAGTTCTTC. The full variable domain, with the rest looked up from reference TRBV28 and TRBJ2-1, is DVKVTQSSRYLVKRTGEKVFLECVQDMDHENMFWYRQDPGLGLRLIYFSYDVKMKEKGDIPEGYSVSREKKERFSLILESASTNQTSMYLCASSQPAGLEQFFGPGTRLTVL.

This clonotype was observed at least ten times. The chain joins TRBV20-1 to TRBJ2-5; TRBD2 matches 7 bases. The CDR3 has 14 amino acids. Germline V gives CDR1 DFQATT, CDR2 SNEGSKA (reference sequence). V was pared by 5 bases and J by 5 bases, with 11 bases of the junction left unmatched. The CDR3 loop reads CSAEHSWGGETQYF. CDR3 nucleotide sequence: TGCAGTGCTGAACATTCGTGGGGGGGGGAGACCCAGTACTTC.

This clonotype was found a few times. This chain connects TRBV7-9 to TRBJ2-1; 11 bases align to TRBD2. The germline V gene has CDR1 SEHNR and CDR2 FQNEAQ (reference sequence). The CDR3 contains 16 residues. The V gene end was trimmed by 8 bases and the J gene end by 0 bases; junction bases not matched to a gene: 6. The DNA for the CDR3 is TGTGCCAGCTCTCCTAGCGGGAGGAGCTCCTACAATGAGCAGTTCTTC. It specifies CASSPSGRSSYNEQFF.